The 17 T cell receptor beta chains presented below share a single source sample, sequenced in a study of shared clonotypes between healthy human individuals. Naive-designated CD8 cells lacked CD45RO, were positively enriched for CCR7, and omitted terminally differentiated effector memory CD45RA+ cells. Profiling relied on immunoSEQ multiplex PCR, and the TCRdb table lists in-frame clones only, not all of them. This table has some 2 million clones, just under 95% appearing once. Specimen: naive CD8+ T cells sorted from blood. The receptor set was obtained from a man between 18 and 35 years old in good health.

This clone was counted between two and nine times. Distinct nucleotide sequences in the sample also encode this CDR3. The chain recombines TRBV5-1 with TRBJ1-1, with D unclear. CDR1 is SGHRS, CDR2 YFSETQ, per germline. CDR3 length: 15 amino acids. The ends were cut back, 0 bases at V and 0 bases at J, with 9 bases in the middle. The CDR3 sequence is CASSLGQVMNTEAFF. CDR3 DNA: TGCGCCAGCAGCTTGGGGCAGGTCATGAACACTGAAGCTTTCTTT.

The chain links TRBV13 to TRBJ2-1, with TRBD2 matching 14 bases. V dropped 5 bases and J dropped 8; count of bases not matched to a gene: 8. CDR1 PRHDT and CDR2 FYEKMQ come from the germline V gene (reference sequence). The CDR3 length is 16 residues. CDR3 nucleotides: TGTGCCAGCAGCGCTACCGGGACTAGCGGGAGTCATGAGCAGTTCTTC. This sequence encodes CASSATGTSGSHEQFF.

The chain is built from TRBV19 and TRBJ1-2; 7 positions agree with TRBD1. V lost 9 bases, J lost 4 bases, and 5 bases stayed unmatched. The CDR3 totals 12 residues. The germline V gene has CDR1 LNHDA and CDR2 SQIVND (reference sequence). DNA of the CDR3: TGTGCCAGCGGGACAGACTTCTATGGCTACACCTTC. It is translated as CASGTDFYGYTF.

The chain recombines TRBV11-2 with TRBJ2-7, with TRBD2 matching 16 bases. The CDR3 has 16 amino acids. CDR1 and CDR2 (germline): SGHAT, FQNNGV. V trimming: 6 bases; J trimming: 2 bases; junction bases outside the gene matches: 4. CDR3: CASRGTSGRGAYEQYF. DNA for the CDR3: TGTGCCAGCAGGGGGACTAGCGGGAGGGGAGCCTACGAGCAGTACTTC.

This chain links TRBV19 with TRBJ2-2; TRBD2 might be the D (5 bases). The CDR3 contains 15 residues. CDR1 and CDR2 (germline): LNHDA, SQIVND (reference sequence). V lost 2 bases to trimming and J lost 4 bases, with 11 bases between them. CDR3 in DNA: TGTGCCAGTAGTATACCGGGATGGGGCACCGGGGAGCTGTTTTTT. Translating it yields CASSIPGWGTGELFF.

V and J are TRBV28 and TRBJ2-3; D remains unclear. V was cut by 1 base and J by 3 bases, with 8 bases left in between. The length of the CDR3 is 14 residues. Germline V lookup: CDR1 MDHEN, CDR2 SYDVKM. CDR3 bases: TGTGCCAGCAGTTTATTCAGTGGGACAGATACGCAGTATTTT. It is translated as CASSLFSGTDTQYF. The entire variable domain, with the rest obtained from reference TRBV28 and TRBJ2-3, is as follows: DVKVTQSSRYLVKRTGEKVFLECVQDMDHENMFWYRQDPGLGLRLIYFSYDVKMKEKGDIPEGYSVSREKKERFSLILESASTNQTSMYLCASSLFSGTDTQYFGPGTRLTVL.

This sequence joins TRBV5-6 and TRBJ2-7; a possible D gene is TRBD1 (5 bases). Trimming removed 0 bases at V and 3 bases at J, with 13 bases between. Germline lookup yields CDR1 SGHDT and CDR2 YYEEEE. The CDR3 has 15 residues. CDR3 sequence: CASSLGGGMSYEQYF. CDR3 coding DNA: TGTGCCAGCAGCTTGGGGGGCGGAATGAGCTACGAGCAGTACTTC.

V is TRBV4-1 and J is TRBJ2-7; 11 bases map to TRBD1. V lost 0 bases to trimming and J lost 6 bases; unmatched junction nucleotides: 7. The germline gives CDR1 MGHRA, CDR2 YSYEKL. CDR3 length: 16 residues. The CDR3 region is CASSQDYRDRGGEQYF. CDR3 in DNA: TGCGCCAGCAGCCAAGATTACCGGGACAGGGGGGGCGAGCAGTACTTC.

The CDR3 region is CASSLPPGQAGTDTQYF. CDR3 coding DNA: TGTGCCAGCAGCTTACCGCCCGGACAGGCCGGCACAGATACGCAGTATTTT. The rearrangement joins TRBV7-2 to TRBJ2-3, with 7 bases lining up with TRBD1. The CDR3 spans 17 residues. The J segment lost 1 base and the V segment lost 2 bases, leaving 9 bases of the junction unmatched. Per germline, CDR1 SGHTA and CDR2 FQGNSA.

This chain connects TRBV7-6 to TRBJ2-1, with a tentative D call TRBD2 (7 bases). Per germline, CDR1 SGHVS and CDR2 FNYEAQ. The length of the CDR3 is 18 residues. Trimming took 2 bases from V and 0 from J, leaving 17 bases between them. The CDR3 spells CASSLYGGAPNSYNEQFF. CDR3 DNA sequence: TGTGCCAGCAGCTTATATGGGGGGGCCCCTAACTCCTACAATGAGCAGTTCTTC.

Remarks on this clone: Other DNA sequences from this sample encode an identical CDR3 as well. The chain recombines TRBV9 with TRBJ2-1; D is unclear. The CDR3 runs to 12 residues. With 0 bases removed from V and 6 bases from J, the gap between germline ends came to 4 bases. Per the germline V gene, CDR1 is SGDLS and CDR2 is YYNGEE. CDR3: CASSVGSNEQFF. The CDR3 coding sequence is TGTGCCAGCAGCGTAGGGTCCAATGAGCAGTTCTTC.

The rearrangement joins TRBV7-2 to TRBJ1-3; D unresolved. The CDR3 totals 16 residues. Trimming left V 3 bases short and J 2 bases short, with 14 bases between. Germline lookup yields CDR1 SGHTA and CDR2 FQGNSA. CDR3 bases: TGTGCCAGCAGCTTCACCTACCCCGGACCTGGAAACACCATATATTTT. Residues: CASSFTYPGPGNTIYF.

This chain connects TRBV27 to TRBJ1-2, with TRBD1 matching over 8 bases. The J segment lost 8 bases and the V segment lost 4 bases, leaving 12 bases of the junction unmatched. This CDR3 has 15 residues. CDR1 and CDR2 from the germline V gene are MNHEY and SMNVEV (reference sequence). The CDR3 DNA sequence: TGTGCCAGCAGTTACTCTCAACCAGGGGGCTGGGGCTACACCTTC. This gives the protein CASSYSQPGGWGYTF.

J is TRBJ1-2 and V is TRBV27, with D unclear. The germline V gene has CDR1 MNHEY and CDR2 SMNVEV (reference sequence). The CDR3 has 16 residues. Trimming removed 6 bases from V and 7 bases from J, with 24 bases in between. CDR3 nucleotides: TGTGCCAGCAGCCCAGGTTTAACGCCCTTTCTGGCTGGCTACACCTTC. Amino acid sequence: CASSPGLTPFLAGYTF.

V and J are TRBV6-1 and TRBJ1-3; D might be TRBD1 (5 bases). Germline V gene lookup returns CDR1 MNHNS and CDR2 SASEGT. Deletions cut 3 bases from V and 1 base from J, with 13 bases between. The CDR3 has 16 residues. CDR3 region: CASSDLGVLSGNTIYF. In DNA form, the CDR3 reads TGTGCCAGCAGTGACTTGGGGGTTCTTTCTGGAAACACCATATATTTT.

CDR3 in amino acids: CASSYPRLMNTEAFF. The CDR3 region has the DNA TGTGCCAGCAGTTACCCCCGGCTGATGAACACTGAAGCTTTCTTT. This rearrangement joins TRBV6-5 to TRBJ1-1, with D unresolved. V shed 2 bases and J shed 0 bases, with 10 bases lying between them. Germline-derived CDR1 and CDR2 are MNHEY and SVGAGI. The CDR3 sequence is 15 residues long.

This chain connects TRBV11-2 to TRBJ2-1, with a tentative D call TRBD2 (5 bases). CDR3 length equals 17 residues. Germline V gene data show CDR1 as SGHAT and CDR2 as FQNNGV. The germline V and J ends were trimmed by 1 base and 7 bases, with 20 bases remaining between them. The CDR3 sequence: CASSLVYGVPPENEQFF. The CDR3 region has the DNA TGTGCCAGCAGCTTAGTTTACGGGGTCCCTCCGGAGAATGAGCAGTTCTTC.